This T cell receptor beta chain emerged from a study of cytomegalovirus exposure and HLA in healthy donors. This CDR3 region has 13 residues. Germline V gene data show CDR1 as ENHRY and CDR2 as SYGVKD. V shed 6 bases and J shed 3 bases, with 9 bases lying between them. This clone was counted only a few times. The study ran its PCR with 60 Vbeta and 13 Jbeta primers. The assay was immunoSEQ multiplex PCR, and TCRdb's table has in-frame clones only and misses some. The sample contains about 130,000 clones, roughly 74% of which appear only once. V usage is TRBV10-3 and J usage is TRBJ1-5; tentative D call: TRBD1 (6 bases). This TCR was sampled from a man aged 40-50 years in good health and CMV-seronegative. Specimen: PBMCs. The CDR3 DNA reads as TGTGCCATCAGGGACAGACCCAATCAGCCCCAGCATTTT. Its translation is CAIRDRPNQPQHF.